The subject of this entry is one T cell receptor beta chain. Its antigen is not identified. V shed 5 bases and J shed 2 bases, with 14 bases lying between them. CDR3 length: 15 residues. Germline CDR1 and CDR2: SGHTA and FQGTGA. This entry belongs to a study of T-cell memory formation after mild COVID-19. TCRdb re-analysed the 5' RACE reads in MiXCR, keeping a single row per CDR3 protein. Of some 450,000 distinct CDR3 sequences listed, roughly 18% are singletons. Study-level findings and limits: Memory from before infection featured some responding clones, which suggests cross-reactive memory joined.

The material sequenced was PBMCs or a T cell subset sorted from them (not recorded which). This receptor was identified in a man aged 18 to 30 who had mild COVID-19 (a few samples of this study predate the infection). Cell type and time point are not known. The gene calls are TRBV7-3 and TRBJ2-3; D is perhaps TRBD1 (6 bases). The CDR3 sequence is CASSPRGHPTDTQYF. CDR3 DNA: TGTGCCAGCAGCCCTAGGGGACACCCCACAGATACGCAGTATTTT.